This T cell receptor (beta chain) was documented in a study of CD8 T cells in ankylosing spondylitis. V was shortened by 0 bases and J by 4 bases, with 15 bases between the two germline ends. CDR3 size: 16 residues. From germline, CDR1 is MNHEY and CDR2 SVGAGI. Remarks on this clonotype: Its antigen is unknown.

Quantitative 5'-RACE with molecular barcodes produced the TCR beta libraries. TCRdb processed the 5' RACE reads anew with MiXCR; each CDR3 protein has one entry. Seen here are about 150,000 distinct CDR3 sequences, 40% to 50% observed once, and the top ten hold roughly 15%. Study-wide results and caveats: There was reportedly significant enrichment of clones that were disease-linked in matched ankylosing spondylitis synovial fluid. Disease-linked clones had a CD8+ phenotype and relatively low frequency in peripheral blood. There was a TCR beta motif, made of 7 to 9 highly homologous variants, that appeared characteristic of ankylosing spondylitis blood.

This receptor was obtained from a male donor with ankylosing spondylitis. The sequenced sample consisted of synovial fluid, either unsorted or a sorted T cell fraction (not recorded which). The genes are TRBV6-5 and TRBJ1-2; D perhaps matches TRBD1 (5 bases). The DNA for the CDR3 is TGTGCCAGCAGTTACTCCTCCGCGGGGCGTCTCTATGGCTACACCTTC. Protein sequence: CASSYSSAGRLYGYTF.